These 25 T cell receptor beta chains came from one sample sequenced in a study of blood T cell repertoires in COVID-19. Sequencing was performed with immunoSEQ multiplex PCR; in TCRdb, only in-frame clones are kept and a portion is missing. Seen here are some 95,000 clones, around 93% observed once, and the top ten hold around 2.5%. The source material was peripheral blood. The receptors were sampled from a human donor with active COVID-19. The donor label of this sample is uncertain.

The chain couples TRBV7-9 to TRBJ1-4; D is undetermined. The CDR3 covers 14 residues. Germline V gene lookup returns CDR1 SEHNR and CDR2 FQNEAQ (reference sequence). V lost 3 bases, J lost 8 bases, and 13 bases lay in between. The CDR3 DNA reads TGTGCCAGCAGCTTCCGACGGGAGCGGGAAAAACTGTTTTTT. Amino acid sequence: CASSFRREREKLFF.

The sample holds one count of this clone. V gene TRBV6-5 combines with J gene TRBJ1-1, with a tentative D call TRBD1 (5 bases). The CDR3 length is 13 residues. From germline, CDR1 is MNHEY and CDR2 SVGAGI. Trimming left V 7 bases short and J 5 bases short, with 14 bases between. The chain's CDR3 is CASIPDRSTEAFF. The CDR3 bases are TGTGCCAGCATTCCCGACAGAAGTACTGAAGCTTTCTTT.

The genes are TRBV10-3 and TRBJ1-6; TRBD1 might be the D (6 bases). This CDR3 has 14 amino acids. V was cut by 6 bases and J by 8 bases, with 14 bases left in between. The germline V gene encodes CDR1 ENHRY and CDR2 SYGVKD. The CDR3 reads CAIRKDSGDSPLHF. The CDR3 coding sequence is TGTGCCATCAGGAAGGACAGCGGGGATTCACCCCTCCACTTT.

This clone was recorded only once. The V and J genes are TRBV6-5 and TRBJ2-2, with a weak D call TRBD2 (6 bases). The germline V gene encodes CDR1 MNHEY and CDR2 SVGAGI. The V gene lost 6 bases and the J gene lost 2 bases, with 13 bases spanning the gap. The CDR3 extends over 15 amino acids. Here the CDR3 reads CASSVAAPNTGELFF. Here the CDR3 DNA reads TGTGCCAGCAGCGTAGCGGCCCCAAACACCGGGGAGCTGTTTTTT.

The chain joins TRBV29-1 to TRBJ1-1, with TRBD1 matching 7 bases. Per germline, CDR1 SQVTM and CDR2 ANQGSEA. This CDR3 region has 13 residues. The junction had 2 bases not matched to a gene; V was cut back by 3 bases and J by 1 base. The CDR3 protein is CSVERTGNTEAFF. As DNA, the CDR3 is TGCAGCGTTGAGAGGACAGGGAACACTGAAGCTTTCTTT.

The genes are TRBV25-1 and TRBJ2-7; tentatively, D is TRBD2 (5 bases). The germline CDR1 and CDR2 sequences are MGHDK and SYGVNS. With 1 base removed from V and 5 bases from J, the gap between germline ends came to 15 bases. The CDR3 consists of 15 residues. Here the CDR3 reads CASSEFSPPRDEQYF. The CDR3 DNA sequence: TGTGCCAGCAGTGAATTTTCCCCACCGAGGGACGAGCAGTACTTC.

The chain links TRBV6-1 to TRBJ2-1, with 7 bases lining up with TRBD1. V lost 1 base, J lost 7 bases, and 4 bases stayed unmatched. CDR1 and CDR2 (germline): MNHNS, SASEGT. The CDR3 is made up of 14 amino acids. CDR3 region: CASSEGGQWNEQFF. The DNA of the CDR3 is TGTGCCAGCAGTGAAGGGGGACAGTGGAATGAGCAGTTCTTC.

V and J are TRBV7-9 and TRBJ1-4, with 11 bases fitting TRBD1. V lost 6 bases, J lost 0 bases, and 9 bases stayed unmatched. The CDR3 covers 18 residues. The germline V gene encodes CDR1 SEHNR and CDR2 FQNEAQ (reference sequence). CDR3 loop: CASSSSPGQGATNEKLFF. Here the CDR3 DNA reads TGTGCCAGCAGTTCGTCACCGGGACAGGGGGCAACTAATGAAAAACTGTTTTTT. The full variable domain, rest sourced from reference TRBV7-9 and TRBJ1-4, is DTGVSQNPRHKITKRGQNVTFRCDPISEHNRLYWYRQTLGQGPEFLTYFQNEAQLEKSRLLSDRFSAERPKGSFSTLEIQRTEQGDSAMYLCASSSSPGQGATNEKLFFGSGTQLSVL.

The J gene is TRBJ1-2, the V gene TRBV11-2, with 9 bases that match TRBD1. CDR3 length: 16 residues. With 1 base clipped from V and 8 bases from J, the junction kept 11 bases outside the gene matches. Germline V gene data show CDR1 as SGHAT and CDR2 as FQNNGV. The CDR3 spells CASSLGLGQGTEGYTF. CDR3 sequence (DNA): TGTGCCAGCAGCTTAGGATTAGGACAGGGGACGGAGGGCTACACCTTC.

The CDR3 DNA sequence: TGTGCCAGCAGCGGGGCGGGACCCACAGATACGCAGTATTTT. It is translated as CASSGAGPTDTQYF. The chain joins TRBV2 to TRBJ2-3; the D gene is possibly TRBD2 (6 bases). CDR3 length equals 14 residues. Germline V gives CDR1 SNHLY, CDR2 FYNNEI. The V end was cut by 6 bases, the J end by 2 bases, with 12 bases between.

The chain is built from TRBV24-1 and TRBJ2-5; 10 nucleotides match TRBD1. The V gene end was trimmed by 7 bases and the J gene end by 1 base; junction bases not matched to a gene: 5. The CDR3 spans 15 residues. The germline CDR1 and CDR2 sequences are KGHDR and SFDVKD. CDR3 sequence: CATSGQGGIQETQYF. CDR3 sequence (DNA): TGTGCCACCAGCGGACAGGGGGGTATCCAAGAGACCCAGTACTTC.

The J gene is TRBJ2-7, the V gene TRBV3-1 (or the pseudogene TRBV3-2); 11 bases align to TRBD2. Germline V gene sequence: CDR1 LGHDT, CDR2 YNNKEL (reference sequence). After removal of 1 base from V and 1 base from J, the junction contained 6 bases not matched to a gene. This CDR3 comprises 17 residues. The CDR3 coding sequence is TGTGCCAGCAGCCAAGGTCGGCGACTAGCGGGGTCCTACGAGCAGTACTTC. This sequence encodes CASSQGRRLAGSYEQYF.

This clone turned up a few times. The chain uses TRBV2 and TRBJ2-7; 7 nucleotides align to TRBD1. From germline, CDR1 is SNHLY and CDR2 FYNNEI. The V and J ends lost 11 bases and 0 bases, in that order; junction bases with no gene match: 7. The CDR3 runs to 13 residues. In nucleotides, the CDR3 is TGTGCCTCCGACAGGGAAAGCTCCTACGAGCAGTACTTC. This translates into CASDRESSYEQYF.

The chain links TRBV19 to TRBJ2-7; D not resolved. V lost 3 bases and J 0 bases, leaving 9 bases between the germline ends. Germline lookup yields CDR1 LNHDA and CDR2 SQIVND (reference sequence). The CDR3 has 14 residues. The CDR3 DNA reads TGTGCCAGTAGTATGCAGGCCGTCTCCTACGAGCAGTACTTC. This encodes CASSMQAVSYEQYF.

The rearrangement links TRBV12-5 to TRBJ2-3; D gene uncertain. Trimming took off 0 bases at V and 3 bases at J, with 4 bases between the two ends. The CDR3 covers 13 residues. Germline CDR1 LGHNT, CDR2 FRNRAP. The CDR3 nucleotides are TGTGCTAGTGGTTTGGTCCCTACAGATACGCAGTATTTT. Protein product: CASGLVPTDTQYF.

V gene TRBV7-2 combines with J gene TRBJ2-1, with 9 bases identical to TRBD2. Unmatched junction bases numbered 11, after V lost 5 bases and J lost 9 bases. Germline CDR1 and CDR2: SGHTA and FQGNSA. This CDR3 comprises 15 residues. The CDR3 DNA sequence: TGTGCCAGCAGCCGTTGGGGCGGGGGGGTTATTGAGCAGTTCTTC. Protein sequence: CASSRWGGGVIEQFF.

Remarks on this clone: The sample contains more than one DNA sequence encoding this CDR3. The chain is built from TRBV5-4 and TRBJ2-7; 7 bases match TRBD1. Per the germline V gene, CDR1 is SGHNT and CDR2 is YYREEE (reference sequence). This CDR3 is built from 14 residues. V was pared by 0 bases and J by 0 bases, with 0 bases of the junction left unmatched. This chain's CDR3 is CASSLDRGSYEQYF. Written as DNA, the CDR3 is TGTGCCAGCAGCTTGGACAGGGGCTCCTACGAGCAGTACTTC.

The chain has TRBV12-3 or TRBV12-4 and TRBJ2-4; tentative D call: TRBD2 (5 bases). V was pared by 11 bases and J by 5 bases, with 7 bases between. This CDR3 region has 10 residues. The CDR3 loop reads CASGENIQYF. CDR3 coding DNA: TGTGCCTCCGGGGAAAACATTCAGTACTTC.

The genes are TRBV2 and TRBJ1-4, with 8 positions matching TRBD1. Germline V CDR1 and CDR2: SNHLY, FYNNEI. The V and J ends lost 6 bases and 8 bases, in that order; junction bases with no gene match: 5. The CDR3 loop spans 13 amino acids. The chain's CDR3 is CASRPGGEEKLFF. The CDR3, as DNA: TGTGCCAGCAGGCCAGGGGGCGAGGAAAAACTGTTTTTT. Based on the CDR3 plus reference TRBV2 and TRBJ1-4, the full variable domain is EPEVTQTPSHQVTQMGQEVILRCVPISNHLYFYWYRQILGQKVEFLVSFYNNEISEKSEIFDDQFSVERPDGSNFTLKIRSTKLEDSAMYFCASRPGGEEKLFFGSGTQLSVL.

The genes are TRBV7-9 and TRBJ2-1; TRBD1 matches 8 bases. Germline values: CDR1 SEHNR, CDR2 FQNEAQ (reference sequence). V gave up 5 bases and J gave up 7 bases; unmatched junction bases: 10. This CDR3 comprises 15 residues. The CDR3 is CASSPYLTGENEQFF. CDR3 in DNA: TGTGCCAGCAGCCCGTACCTGACAGGGGAGAATGAGCAGTTCTTC.

The CDR3 loop reads CASSSRFGGPTGELFF. The CDR3 coding sequence is TGTGCCAGCAGTTCCAGGTTCGGAGGGCCCACCGGGGAGCTGTTTTTT. V is TRBV5-5 and J is TRBJ2-2, with D tentatively TRBD2 (6 bases). Germline V lookup: CDR1 SGHKS, CDR2 YYEKEE (reference sequence). The CDR3 loop spans 16 amino acids. Deletions cut 5 bases from V and 4 bases from J, with 18 bases between.

The gene calls are TRBV23-1 and TRBJ1-1; 10 positions agree with TRBD1. TRBV23-1 falls under the ORF class, with uncertain function. The J segment lost 5 bases and the V segment lost 10 bases, leaving 7 bases of the junction unmatched. This CDR3 comprises 13 residues. This CDR3 is CATQPDRGTEAFF. In DNA, the CDR3 is TGCGCCACCCAACCGGACAGGGGGACTGAAGCTTTCTTT.

The sample holds a few counts of this clone. This chain connects TRBV7-2 to TRBJ1-2; D is ambiguous. The CDR3 has 15 amino acids. Germline CDR1 SGHTA, CDR2 FQGNSA. V was cut by 3 bases and J by 6 bases, with 17 bases left in between. The CDR3 spells CASSLGGSGLNGYTF. The CDR3 coding sequence is TGTGCCAGCAGCTTGGGAGGCTCTGGACTAAATGGCTACACCTTC.

The V and J genes are TRBV2 and TRBJ1-5; 8 bases are a match to TRBD1. Trimming at V came to 10 bases and at J to 6 bases, leaving 14 bases not matched to a gene. CDR1 SNHLY and CDR2 FYNNEI come from the germline V gene. The CDR3 is 15 residues long. The CDR3 sequence: CAIGRTGTRSQPQHF. DNA of the CDR3: TGTGCCATCGGCCGGACAGGGACGCGGAGTCAGCCCCAGCATTTT.

This clone was observed a handful of times. The chain joins TRBV10-3 to TRBJ1-5; TRBD1 aligns across 7 bases. The germline V gene has CDR1 ENHRY and CDR2 SYGVKD. The CDR3 totals 15 residues. Trimming cost V 3 bases and J 1 base; bases outside gene matches: 3. CDR3 loop: CAISEGGRSNQPQHF. The CDR3 DNA reads as TGTGCCATCAGTGAAGGGGGCCGGAGCAATCAGCCCCAGCATTTT.